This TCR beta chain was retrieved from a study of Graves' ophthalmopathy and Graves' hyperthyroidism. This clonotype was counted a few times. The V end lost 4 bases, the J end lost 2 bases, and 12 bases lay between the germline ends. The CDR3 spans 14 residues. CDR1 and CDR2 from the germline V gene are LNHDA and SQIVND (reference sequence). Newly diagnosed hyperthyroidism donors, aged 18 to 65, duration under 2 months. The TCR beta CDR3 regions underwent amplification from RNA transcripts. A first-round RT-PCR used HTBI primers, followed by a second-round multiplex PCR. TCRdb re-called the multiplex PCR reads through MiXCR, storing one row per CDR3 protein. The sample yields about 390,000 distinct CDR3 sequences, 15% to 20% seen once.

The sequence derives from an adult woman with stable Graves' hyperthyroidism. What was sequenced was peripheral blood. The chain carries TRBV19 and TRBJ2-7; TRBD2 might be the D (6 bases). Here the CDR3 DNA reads TGTGCCAGTAGTACGGGCGGGATAACCTACGAGCAGTACTTC. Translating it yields CASSTGGITYEQYF.